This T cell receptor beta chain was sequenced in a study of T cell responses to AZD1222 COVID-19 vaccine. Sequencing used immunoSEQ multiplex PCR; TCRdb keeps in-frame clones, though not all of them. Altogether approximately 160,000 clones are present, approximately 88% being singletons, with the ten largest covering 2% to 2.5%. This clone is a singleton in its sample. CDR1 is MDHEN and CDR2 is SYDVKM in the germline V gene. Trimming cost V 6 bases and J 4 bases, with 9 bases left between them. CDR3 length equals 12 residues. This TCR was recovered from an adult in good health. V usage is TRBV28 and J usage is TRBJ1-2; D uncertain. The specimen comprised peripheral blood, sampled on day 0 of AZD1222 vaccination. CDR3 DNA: TGTGCCAGCAGCTGGCCCCTCTATGGCTACACCTTC. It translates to CASSWPLYGYTF.